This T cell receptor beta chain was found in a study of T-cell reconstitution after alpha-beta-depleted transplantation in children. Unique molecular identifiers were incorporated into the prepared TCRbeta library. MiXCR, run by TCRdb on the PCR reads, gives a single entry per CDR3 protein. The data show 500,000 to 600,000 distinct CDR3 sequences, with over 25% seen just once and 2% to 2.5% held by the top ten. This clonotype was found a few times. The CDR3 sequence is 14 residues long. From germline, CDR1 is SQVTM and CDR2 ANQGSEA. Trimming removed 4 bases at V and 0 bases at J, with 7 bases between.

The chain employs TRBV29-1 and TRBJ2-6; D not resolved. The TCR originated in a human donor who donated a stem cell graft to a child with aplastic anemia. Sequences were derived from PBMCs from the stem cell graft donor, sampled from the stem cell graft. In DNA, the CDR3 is TGCAGCGTTGTCGGCGCCTCTGGGGCCAACGTCCTGACTTTC. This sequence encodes CSVVGASGANVLTF.